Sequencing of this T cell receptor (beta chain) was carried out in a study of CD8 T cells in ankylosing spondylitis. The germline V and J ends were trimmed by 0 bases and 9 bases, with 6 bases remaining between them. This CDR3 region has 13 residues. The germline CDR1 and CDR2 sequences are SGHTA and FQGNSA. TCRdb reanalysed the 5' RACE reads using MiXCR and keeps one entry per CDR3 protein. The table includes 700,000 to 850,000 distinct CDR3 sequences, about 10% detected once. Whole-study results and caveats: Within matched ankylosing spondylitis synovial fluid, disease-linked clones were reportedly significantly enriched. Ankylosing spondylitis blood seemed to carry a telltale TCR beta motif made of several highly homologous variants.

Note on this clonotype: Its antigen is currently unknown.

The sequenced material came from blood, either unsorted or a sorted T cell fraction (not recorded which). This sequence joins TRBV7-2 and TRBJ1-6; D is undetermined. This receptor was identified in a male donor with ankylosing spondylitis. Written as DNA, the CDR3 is TGTGCCAGCAGCTTAGCGTGGGGTTCACCCCTCCACTTT. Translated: CASSLAWGSPLHF.